This T cell receptor beta chain was documented in a study of T-cell reconstitution after alpha-beta-depleted transplantation in children. General study points: Alpha-beta T cells present about two months after transplant were reported to originate from several hundred expanded graft clones. Most T-cell counts and diversity one year after the transplant came from T cells that were newly produced. Surviving recipient cells, namely T cells and thymic progenitors, were the source of high day-60 TCRbeta diversity in some patients.

Researchers prepared the TCRbeta library using unique molecular identifiers, the study reports. TCRdb used MiXCR to reprocess the PCR reads, holding one entry per CDR3 protein. The repertoire has some 300,000 distinct CDR3 sequences, around 9.1% of them found once; the top ten carry approximately 7.6%. This clonotype was observed many times. Its cognate antigen is unknown. This CDR3 is 14 amino acids long. V was trimmed by 5 bases and J by 5 bases, leaving 13 bases between them. Germline V lookup: CDR1 SGHDT, CDR2 YYEEEE. This chain joins TRBV5-6 and TRBJ2-2; D not certain. The sequence was obtained from a boy younger than two with acute myeloid leukemia, due to receive a stem cell transplant. The source material was PBMCs, sampled before TCRalphabeta/CD19-depleted stem cell transplant. For the CDR3, the DNA is TGTGCCAGCAGATATAGCCCGCCGACCGGGGAGCTGTTTTTT. Amino acids: CASRYSPPTGELFF. The entire variable domain, with the rest obtained from reference TRBV5-6 and TRBJ2-2, is as follows: DAGVTQSPTHLIKTRGQQVTLRCSPKSGHDTVSWYQQALGQGPQFIFQYYEEEERQRGNFPDRFSGHQFPNYSSELNVNALLLGDSALYLCASRYSPPTGELFFGEGSRLTVL.